The next 20 T cell receptor beta chains were all read from a single sample in a study of molecular identifiers for immune sequencing clone quantification. TCRdb recomputed calls from the PCR reads with MiXCR, one row per CDR3 protein. The sample includes some 65,000 distinct CDR3 sequences, 15% to 20% seen only once; the top ten take about 1.6%. The specimen was naive CD8+ T cells from blood, with Jurkat cell RNA spiked in. Subset given: FACS-sorted CD8+CD4-CCR7+CD45RA+ naive T cells. The source of these receptors is a human donor in good health. Some libraries in this study had Jurkat cell RNA spiked in.

This clonotype was detected many times. The chain couples TRBV6-6 to TRBJ2-7, with D perhaps matching TRBD2 (5 bases). The CDR3 extends over 16 amino acids. Trimming pared 2 bases from V and 5 bases from J, leaving 19 bases between. Per the germline V gene, CDR1 is MNHNY and CDR2 is SVGAGI (reference sequence). The CDR3 loop reads CASSYLASPEAHEQYF. The CDR3 nucleotides read TGTGCCAGCAGTTACCTCGCGTCCCCGGAGGCCCACGAGCAGTACTTC.

This clonotype was seen repeatedly, ten times or more. The V and J genes are TRBV9 and TRBJ2-3; TRBD2 aligns across 12 bases. This CDR3 has 15 amino acids. Germline assignment: CDR1 SGDLS and CDR2 YYNGEE. Trimming cost V 3 bases and J 4 bases; bases outside gene matches: 3. The CDR3 coding sequence is TGTGCCAGCAGCGCGACTAGCGGGAGTGCAGATACGCAGTATTTT. Its protein is CASSATSGSADTQYF.

V gene TRBV7-2 combines with J gene TRBJ2-1; possible D gene TRBD2, 6 bases. The CDR3 totals 17 residues. The germline V gene encodes CDR1 SGHTA and CDR2 FQGNSA. V lost 5 bases and J 7 bases, leaving 24 bases between the germline ends. The CDR3 DNA follows: TGTGCCAGCAGCCTAGAGGTAGTGGGCGGGATATTGAATGAGCAGTTCTTC. This sequence encodes CASSLEVVGGILNEQFF.

This clonotype was picked up one time. A read error may explain this, as a much larger clone is one base away. The V and J genes are TRBV7-9 and TRBJ1-3; D uncertain. The germline V gene has CDR1 SEHNR and CDR2 FQNEAQ (reference sequence). This CDR3 is 15 amino acids long. The DNA for the CDR3 is TGTGCCAGCAATCCGAGGAGGGAGGCTGGAAACGCCATATATTTT. This encodes CASNPRREAGNAIYF.

This clonotype was detected many times. This chain joins TRBV19 and TRBJ1-5; possible D gene TRBD1, 6 bases. The germline V gene has CDR1 LNHDA and CDR2 SQIVND (reference sequence). The CDR3 has 17 amino acids. The germline V and J ends were trimmed by 1 base and 5 bases, with 18 bases remaining between them. DNA for the CDR3: TGTGCCAGTAGTATAGGTGATTTGGAGGGGGTGGATCAGCCCCAGCATTTT. It translates to CASSIGDLEGVDQPQHF.

This clonotype was recorded many times. This chain connects TRBV27 to TRBJ2-3, with D unresolved. Trimming removed 5 bases from V and 0 bases from J, with 18 bases in between. This CDR3 comprises 17 residues. Germline CDR1 MNHEY, CDR2 SMNVEV (reference sequence). The CDR3 DNA is TGTGCCAGCAGTCCCGATGACCAAAGCATTAGCACAGATACGCAGTATTTT. This sequence encodes CASSPDDQSISTDTQYF.

In its sample, this clonotype was seen a few times. The J gene is TRBJ2-1, the V gene TRBV27; D uncertain. V was trimmed by 2 bases and J by 7 bases, leaving 9 bases between them. Germline V gene lookup returns CDR1 MNHEY and CDR2 SMNVEV (reference sequence). This CDR3 spans 13 amino acids. The CDR3 reads CASSLIAGNEQFF. The CDR3 bases are TGTGCCAGCAGTTTAATAGCTGGGAATGAGCAGTTCTTC.

This clonotype was recorded many times. This chain joins TRBV7-9 and TRBJ2-7; 14 bases fit TRBD2. Germline assignment: CDR1 SEHNR and CDR2 FQNEAQ (reference sequence). CDR3 length: 16 residues. V was clipped by 5 bases and J by 4 bases; unmatched bases: 7. The CDR3 DNA follows: TGTGCCAGCAGCCGACCGGGACTAGCGGGAGTGTACGAGCAGTACTTC. Translation gives CASSRPGLAGVYEQYF.

Many counts were recorded for this clonotype. The gene calls are TRBV3-1 and TRBJ2-3, with 12 bases aligning to TRBD2. CDR1 is LGHDT, CDR2 YNNKEL, per germline (reference sequence). V dropped 4 bases and J dropped 1; count of bases not matched to a gene: 6. This CDR3 has 17 residues. This CDR3 is CASSLPRTSGGTDTQYF. The DNA for the CDR3 is TGTGCCAGCAGCCTTCCCCGGACTAGCGGGGGCACAGATACGCAGTATTTT.

A note on this clonotype: This may be a read error, as it is one base from a much larger clone. The rearrangement links TRBV7-9 to TRBJ2-7; 7 bases fit TRBD1. The length of the CDR3 is 13 residues. From germline, CDR1 is SEHNR and CDR2 FQNEAQ (reference sequence). The DNA of the CDR3 is TGTGCCAACAGCCCATGGGACAGCTACGAGCAGTACTTC. Translating gives CANSPWDSYEQYF.

With regard to this clonotype: A read error may explain this, as a much larger clone is one base away. The CDR3 protein is CAWSSFNEQFF. CDR3 bases: TGTGCCTGGAGCAGCTTCAATGAGCAGTTCTTC. The J gene is TRBJ2-1, the V gene TRBV30, with D unresolved. Germline V gene data show CDR1 as GTSNPN and CDR2 as SVGIG (reference sequence). Trimming shortened V by 3 bases and J by 6 bases, and 6 bases separated the two germline ends. The CDR3 is made up of 11 amino acids. Full variable domain (rest looked up from reference TRBV30 and TRBJ2-1): SQTIHQWPATLVQPVGSPLSLECTVEGTSNPNLYWYRQAAGRGLQLLFYSVGIGQISSEVPQNLSASRPQDRQFILSSKKLLLSDSGFYLCAWSSFNEQFFGPGTRLTVL.

Many counts were recorded for this clonotype. The chain joins TRBV9 to TRBJ2-7; D is ambiguous. The CDR3 sequence is 15 residues long. Trimming removed 4 bases from V and 0 bases from J, with 14 bases in between. Germline V lookup: CDR1 SGDLS, CDR2 YYNGEE. CDR3 in amino acids: CASSPRLSSSYEQYF. CDR3 in DNA: TGTGCCAGCAGCCCCCGGTTGAGTTCCTCCTACGAGCAGTACTTC.

This clonotype was recorded many times. The chain links TRBV6-2 or TRBV6-3 to TRBJ2-1; D perhaps matches TRBD2 (7 bases). Trimming pared 0 bases from V and 8 bases from J, leaving 23 bases between. The V gene's germline CDR1 is MNHEY and CDR2 SVGEGT. The CDR3 is made up of 18 amino acids. CDR3: CASSYSSTLARGADEQFF. The CDR3 DNA follows: TGTGCCAGCAGTTACTCGAGTACACTAGCGAGGGGGGCGGATGAGCAGTTCTTC.

At least ten counts were recorded for this clonotype. The gene calls are TRBV6-6 and TRBJ2-2, with 7 bases aligning to TRBD2. V lost 6 bases, J lost 6 bases, and 7 bases stayed unmatched. The CDR3 loop spans 14 amino acids. Germline lookup yields CDR1 MNHNY and CDR2 SVGAGI (reference sequence). The CDR3 DNA is TGTGCCAGCAGCCCATATGGACTAGCCGGGGAGCTGTTTTTT. Encoded protein: CASSPYGLAGELFF.

This clonotype occurred many times. CDR3 coding DNA: TGCAGTGCTAAGTTTGTTAATCTCAGCTCCTACGAGCAGTACTTC. Residues: CSAKFVNLSSYEQYF. V usage is TRBV20-1 and J usage is TRBJ2-7; D unclear. Looked up from germline, CDR1 is DFQATT and CDR2 is SNEGSKA (reference sequence). The germline V and J ends were trimmed by 4 bases and 0 bases, with 16 bases remaining between them. There are 15 residues in the CDR3.

The CDR3, as DNA: TGCAGTGCTAGGCTCTTGACTAGCGGGAGTGGCGATGAGCAGTACTTC. Translated: CSARLLTSGSGDEQYF. The chain joins TRBV20-1 to TRBJ2-1, with 12 bases that match TRBD2. TRBJ2-7 explains the end of the DNA better; the J call may be wrong. The CDR3 contains 16 residues. Germline CDR1 is DFQATT and CDR2 is SNEGSKA (reference sequence).

The table lists this clonotype with many counts. The chain carries TRBV27 and TRBJ2-1, with 7 bases identical to TRBD1. V dropped 2 bases and J dropped 8; count of bases not matched to a gene: 12. Per germline, CDR1 MNHEY and CDR2 SMNVEV (reference sequence). The CDR3 extends over 16 amino acids. The CDR3 nucleotides are TGTGCCAGCAGTTTACGTCAGACAGGGCCAAGCCATGAGCAGTTCTTC. Protein: CASSLRQTGPSHEQFF.

This chain uses TRBV28 with TRBJ2-5; no definite D call. This CDR3 is built from 16 residues. Germline CDR1 MDHEN, CDR2 SYDVKM. Trimming stripped 7 bases from V and 5 bases from J, with 23 bases between. This CDR3 reads CASKWTLAGFGETQYF. CDR3 DNA sequence: TGTGCCAGCAAATGGACCCTGGCAGGATTTGGGGAGACCCAGTACTTC.

This clonotype was recorded many times. The CDR3 DNA reads TGTGCCTGGAGTGTAAGGACAGAGTACGAGCAGTACTTC. Protein: CAWSVRTEYEQYF. V usage is TRBV30 and J usage is TRBJ2-7; D is perhaps TRBD1 (6 bases). Germline loops: CDR1 GTSNPN, CDR2 SVGIG (reference sequence). This CDR3 region has 13 residues. The V end lost 0 bases, the J end lost 4 bases, and 10 bases lay between the germline ends.

This clonotype was picked up many times. The chain is built from TRBV3-1 and TRBJ1-5; 9 nucleotides agree with TRBD1. Per germline, CDR1 LGHDT and CDR2 YNNKEL (reference sequence). The CDR3 covers 16 residues. The ends lost 5 bases at V and 4 bases at J; junction bases unmatched: 9. CDR3 sequence (DNA): TGTGCCAGCAGCGGTACCGGGACAGGGCTTAATCAGCCCCAGCATTTT. Translation: CASSGTGTGLNQPQHF.